This T cell receptor (beta chain) is from a study of identifying expanded T cells in peripheral blood (dated by TCRdb to 2018 to 2020). General notes on the study: Technical replicates were generated by sequencing separate aliquots of the same genomic DNA pool, and four replicates were compared pairwise. Beyond this particular receptor, the publication reports: Variance in clone template counts between approximately two-week samples significantly increased with total template count across all healthy donors. About 1.3 differentially abundant clones were flagged by the binomial model between technical replicates, whereas about 15 and 18 were flagged over two weeks and four weeks, respectively. It was expected by the authors that biological variance in healthy repertoires might increase further over much longer intervals, such as months to years. Both the number of clones called differentially abundant and the false-positive rate were significantly reduced by the beta-binomial model across all healthy-donor time intervals.

The germline V gene specifies SGDLS as CDR1 and YYNGEE as CDR2. The CDR3 sequence holds 15 residues, the cysteine and phenylalanine included. Left in the record is the CDR3 DNA by itself, 45 bases read in frame from the first base. V drops 4 bases and J drops 8 bases, leaving 18 bases in between. There are a few counts of this clone. Its antigen specificity is not known. No base-level quality is on record; no much larger clone is a single base apart. TCRbeta CDR3 regions were profiled with the immunoSEQ Assay using bias-controlled multiplex PCR amplification of genomic DNA. The published analysis was carried out like this. To quantify the absolute abundance of each unique TCRbeta CDR3 region, the sequences were collapsed and filtered. Differential abundance was assessed using a binomial (Fisher-equivalent) model and a beta-binomial model in which time-dependent variance fitted from healthy donors was added. Clones with fewer than 5 combined templates were excluded, and clones with Benjamini-Hochberg FDR below 0.01 were called differentially abundant. Using the form v = (b*log(k)+a)^2, the beta-binomial variance was modeled as a function of the total template count across the two samples. Sourced from immuneACCESS, this table was stored by TCRdb with only in-frame sequences that have V and J called. A share of the clones is absent; for the studies checked, an unresolved V gene accounts for under half, and the remainder has no known explanation. V and J calls plus clone size are reproduced from that table; the DNA served to infer D and trimming. In all, the sample holds about 82,000 clones, and about 90% of those were seen once. The ten most abundant clones make up approximately 7% of the sample.

During the collection period, no immune events, such as infections, were documented for the healthy donors. Time-dependent variance in a beta-binomial model of T-cell clone differential abundance was calibrated using healthy-donor blood repertoires as a training cohort. The training cohort comprised roughly ten healthy donors, 3 female and 7 male. An age range of about 25 to 64 years, with an average of 43 years, was recorded for the donors. Whole blood was collected from each healthy donor at three time points spaced approximately 2 weeks apart and obtained from a commercial supplier. For immunosequencing, genomic DNA was extracted from whole blood that had not been sorted.

The chain was built from TRBV9 and TRBJ1-4; the D gene is perhaps TRBD1, from 5 matching bases. The sample was blood. The clonotype was recovered from a person aged 18 to 69 in good health. The CDR3 is CASSLTGRGIEKLFF. The DNA is TGTGCCAGCAGCCTGACGGGACGTGGTATCGAAAAACTGTTTTTT. The CDR3 plus the reference TRBV9 and TRBJ1-4 genes for the other parts give the full variable domain: DSGVTQTPKHLITATGQRVTLRCSPRSGDLSVYWYQQSLDQGLQFLIQYYNGEERAKGNILERFSAQQFPDLHSELNLSSLELGDSALYFCASSLTGRGIEKLFFGSGTQLSVL.